This T cell receptor (beta chain) was observed in a study of blood T cell repertoires in COVID-19. Profiled with immunoSEQ multiplex PCR; TCRdb holds only in-frame clones, not every one. The table lists about 110,000 clones, around 88% of them singletons. V shed 0 bases and J shed 3 bases, with 8 bases lying between them. The CDR3 has 14 amino acids. Germline V gene data show CDR1 as MNHNS and CDR2 as SASEGT. The TCR was taken from a man aged 50 to 59 with active or convalescent COVID-19. The chain employs TRBV6-1 and TRBJ1-2, with unresolved D. The sample consisted of peripheral blood. The DNA of the CDR3 is TGTGCCAGCAGTGAAGCGGGAGGTGACTATGGCTACACCTTC. It is translated as CASSEAGGDYGYTF.